The 14 T cell receptor beta chains in this list originate from one sample, sequenced in a study of T cell responses to AZD1222 COVID-19 vaccine. TCRdb's copy holds only in-frame clones and misses some; the assay was immunoSEQ multiplex PCR. The sample lists approximately 130,000 clones; 89% were seen once. The sequencing here drew on peripheral blood, taken 28 days after the second AZD1222 dose. The receptors stem from an adult who received the AZD1222 COVID-19 vaccine.

This chain links TRBV12-3 or TRBV12-4 with TRBJ2-1, with 8 bases identical to TRBD1. V was pared by 1 base and J by 13 bases, with 3 bases of the junction left unmatched. CDR3 length equals 12 residues. CDR3 sequence: CASSLGTGLQFF. In DNA form, the CDR3 reads TGTGCCAGCAGTTTAGGGACAGGGCTCCAGTTCTTC.

This chain joins TRBV15 and TRBJ2-3, with TRBD1 matching over 11 bases. CDR3 length equals 14 residues. Per germline, CDR1 LNHNV and CDR2 YYDKDF (reference sequence). The trim removed 5 bases at V and 6 bases at J, leaving 4 bases unmatched. The DNA for the CDR3 is TGTGCCACCAGCTATGGGACAGGGGGGGATACGCAGTATTTT. The encoded protein is CATSYGTGGDTQYF.

CDR3 nucleotides: TGCGCCAGCAGCTCGACAGGCTTTGGAAACACCATATATTTT. The encoded protein is CASSSTGFGNTIYF. V is TRBV5-1 and J is TRBJ1-3; a possible D gene is TRBD1 (6 bases). Germline values: CDR1 SGHRS, CDR2 YFSETQ. The CDR3 covers 14 residues. Trimming shortened V by 3 bases and J by 3 bases, and 10 bases separated the two germline ends. The whole variable domain, remainder taken from reference TRBV5-1 and TRBJ1-3, is KAGVTQTPRYLIKTRGQQVTLSCSPISGHRSVSWYQQTPGQGLQFLFEYFSETQRNKGNFPGRFSGRQFSNSRSEMNVSTLELGDSALYLCASSSTGFGNTIYFGEGSWLTVV.

CDR3 nucleotide sequence: TGTGCCAGCAGCCCGGGACAGTTCTATGGCTACACCTTC. It codes for CASSPGQFYGYTF. The J gene is TRBJ1-2, the V gene TRBV6-2 or TRBV6-3, with 7 bases fitting TRBD1. The germline V gene has CDR1 MNHEY and CDR2 SVGEGT. This CDR3 has 13 residues. Trimming cost V 6 bases and J 4 bases; bases outside gene matches: 5.

J is TRBJ1-6 and V is TRBV4-3; possible D gene TRBD1, 5 bases. V gave up 1 base and J gave up 15 bases, with 19 bases separating them. Germline values: CDR1 LGHNA, CDR2 YSLEER. CDR3 length equals 15 residues. The CDR3 loop reads CASSQVIGSGLRLHF. The CDR3 coding sequence is TGCGCCAGCAGCCAAGTAATCGGGTCAGGGCTTCGCCTCCACTTT.

Only one count was recorded for this clone. This chain connects TRBV7-2 to TRBJ1-1, with D possibly TRBD1 on 5 matching bases. V was cut by 3 bases and J by 4 bases, with 9 bases left in between. CDR1 is SGHTA, CDR2 FQGNSA, per germline. The CDR3 contains 13 residues. This chain's CDR3 is CASSFGGGTEAFF. In DNA, the CDR3 is TGTGCCAGCAGCTTCGGGGGAGGCACTGAAGCTTTCTTT.

This chain uses TRBV2 with TRBJ2-1, with 9 bases aligning to TRBD1. This CDR3 region has 15 residues. V was pared by 5 bases and J by 6 bases, with 8 bases of the junction left unmatched. In germline, CDR1 is SNHLY, CDR2 FYNNEI. DNA for the CDR3: TGTGCCAGCAGTCTCGACAGGGGGACGTTCAATGAGCAGTTCTTC. Its translation is CASSLDRGTFNEQFF.

As to this clone: Other DNA sequences within the sample encode an identical CDR3. The V call is TRBV11-3, the J call TRBJ1-1; TRBD1 agrees at 9 bases. The V gene end was trimmed by 5 bases and the J gene end by 3 bases; junction bases not matched to a gene: 7. This CDR3 spans 15 amino acids. Germline V CDR1 and CDR2: SGHNT, YENEEA. The CDR3 bases are TGTGCCAGCAGCACCGGACAGGGGCGGGACACTGAAGCTTTCTTT. It yields the protein CASSTGQGRDTEAFF.

The chain carries TRBV6-1 and TRBJ1-5; TRBD1 matches at 7 bases. V gave up 5 bases and J gave up 0 bases; unmatched junction bases: 7. The length of the CDR3 is 16 residues. CDR1 and CDR2 from the germline V gene are MNHNS and SASEGT. The CDR3 is CASSKDRANSNQPQHF. The CDR3 DNA reads as TGTGCCAGCAGTAAAGACAGGGCCAATAGCAATCAGCCCCAGCATTTT.

This clone was seen a few times. The chain employs TRBV5-6 and TRBJ2-2, with D tentatively TRBD1 or TRBD2 (6 bases each). The CDR3 spans 13 residues. Deletions cut 5 bases from V and 7 bases from J, with 12 bases between. Germline lookup yields CDR1 SGHDT and CDR2 YYEEEE. The DNA for the CDR3 is TGTGCCAGCAGAACAGGGACTGTCGGGGAGCTGTTTTTT. This sequence encodes CASRTGTVGELFF. Drawing the rest from reference TRBV5-6 and TRBJ2-2, the complete variable domain is DAGVTQSPTHLIKTRGQQVTLRCSPKSGHDTVSWYQQALGQGPQFIFQYYEEEERQRGNFPDRFSGHQFPNYSSELNVNALLLGDSALYLCASRTGTVGELFFGEGSRLTVL.

V is TRBV5-1 and J is TRBJ1-4; 7 positions agree with TRBD1. Germline trimming cut 3 bases from V and 5 bases from J; bases unmatched to any gene: 7. Germline CDR1 is SGHRS and CDR2 is YFSETQ. There are 15 residues in the CDR3. The DNA of the CDR3 is TGCGCCAGCAGCTCCTCAGGGGGTTCGAATGAAAAACTGTTTTTT. Its protein product is CASSSSGGSNEKLFF. The complete variable domain, with remaining parts taken from reference TRBV5-1 and TRBJ1-4, reads KAGVTQTPRYLIKTRGQQVTLSCSPISGHRSVSWYQQTPGQGLQFLFEYFSETQRNKGNFPGRFSGRQFSNSRSEMNVSTLELGDSALYLCASSSSGGSNEKLFFGSGTQLSVL.

The V call is TRBV28, the J call TRBJ1-1, with 8 positions matching TRBD1. The CDR3 loop spans 15 amino acids. J was trimmed by 4 bases and V by 1 base; bases with no gene match: 5. The V gene's germline CDR1 is MDHEN and CDR2 SYDVKM. In DNA form, the CDR3 reads TGTGCCAGCAGTTTATCAGGGGGCCTGGGCACTGAAGCTTTCTTT. The encoded protein is CASSLSGGLGTEAFF.

The V gene is TRBV14, the J gene TRBJ1-1, with D unresolved. CDR3 length equals 13 residues. V was trimmed by 2 bases and J by 9 bases, leaving 13 bases between them. Looked up from germline, CDR1 is SGHDN and CDR2 is FVKESK. CDR3 coding DNA: TGTGCCAGCAGCCAAAATCACTATCTTAAAGCTTTCTTT. This gives the protein CASSQNHYLKAFF.

V and J are TRBV29-1 and TRBJ2-5; D might be TRBD2 (5 bases). Germline-derived CDR1 and CDR2 are SQVTM and ANQGSEA. V lost 6 bases, J lost 5 bases, and 10 bases lay in between. The CDR3 runs 11 residues. The CDR3 loop is CSVDWRETQYF. The CDR3, as DNA: TGCAGCGTGGACTGGAGGGAGACCCAGTACTTC.